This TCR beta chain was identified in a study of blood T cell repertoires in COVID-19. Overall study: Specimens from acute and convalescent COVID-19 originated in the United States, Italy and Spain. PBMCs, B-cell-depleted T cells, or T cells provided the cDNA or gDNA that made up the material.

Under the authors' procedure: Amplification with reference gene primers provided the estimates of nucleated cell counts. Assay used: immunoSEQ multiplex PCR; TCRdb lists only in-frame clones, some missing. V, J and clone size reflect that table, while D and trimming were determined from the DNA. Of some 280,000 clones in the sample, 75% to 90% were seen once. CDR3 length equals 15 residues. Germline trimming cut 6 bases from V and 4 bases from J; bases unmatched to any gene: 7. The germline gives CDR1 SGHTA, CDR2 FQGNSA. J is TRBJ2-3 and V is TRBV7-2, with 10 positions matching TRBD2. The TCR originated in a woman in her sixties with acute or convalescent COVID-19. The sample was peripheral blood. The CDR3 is CASRKAGGLSDTQYF. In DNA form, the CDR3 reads TGTGCCAGCAGAAAAGCGGGGGGGCTGTCAGATACGCAGTATTTT.